A selection of T cell receptor beta chains follows, all from one sample in a study of T-cell reconstitution after alpha-beta-depleted transplantation in children. TCRdb re-called the PCR reads through MiXCR, storing one row per CDR3 protein. The sample records 200,000 to 250,000 distinct CDR3 sequences, roughly 24% being singletons. Sample: PBMCs, taken before TCRalphabeta/CD19-depleted stem cell transplant. The receptors stem from a girl aged 2 to 9 with Fanconi anemia, due to receive a stem cell transplant. The CDR3 runs from the conserved cysteine through the conserved F or W. A D gene is named only where the DNA matches it firmly. The listing skips clone size in some rows; elsewhere it reads once, few, many or a size class.

size	J	D	V	DNA	CDR3
many	TRBJ1-5	TRBD1	TRBV12-3/TRBV12-4	TGTGCCAGCAGGAGGGGGACAGGGGATAATCAGCCCCAGCATTTT	CASRRGTGDNQPQHF
many	TRBJ2-7	TRBD1	TRBV20-1	TGCAGTGCTAGAGATCCCCGACAGGGAAGGACCGAGCAGTACTTC	CSARDPRQGRTEQYF
-	TRBJ2-7	-	TRBV7-2	TGTGCCAGCAGCGGACTCAGACAGGCAGCCTACGAGCAGTACTTC	CASSGLRQAAYEQYF
many	TRBJ2-1	-	TRBV15	TGTGCCACCAGCAGAGGACTAGGAGGAAGGTCGCACAATGAGCAGTTCTTC	CATSRGLGGRSHNEQFF
-	TRBJ2-1	TRBD2	TRBV7-3	TGTGCCAGCAGCTTTAGCGGGGGGGCTATCTACAATGAGCAGTTCTTC	CASSFSGGAIYNEQFF
-	TRBJ2-7	TRBD2	TRBV7-2	TGTGCCAGCAGCTTAGGCGGGGGGCCTCGCTACGAGCAGTACTTC	CASSLGGGPRYEQYF
-	TRBJ2-1	TRBD2	TRBV20-1	TGCAGTGCTCCTAGCGGGGGGGCCAATCGGGATGAGCAGTTCTTC	CSAPSGGANRDEQFF
-	TRBJ1-2	TRBD1	TRBV13	TGTGCCAGCAGAGGGGACAGATCTAACTATGGCTACACCTTC	CASRGDRSNYGYTF
-	TRBJ2-1	-	TRBV4-1	TGCGCCAGCAGCCGCCTCTTAGCCGGGGTCCAGAATGAGCAGTTCTTC	CASSRLLAGVQNEQFF
many	TRBJ1-2	TRBD1	TRBV6-5	TGTGCCAGCAGTTACTCCCAGGACAGGGGATTCGGTGGCTACACCTTC	CASSYSQDRGFGGYTF
few	TRBJ2-5	TRBD2	TRBV27	TGTGCCAGCACCGTCGGACTAGCGGGTTCCCAAGAGACCCAGTACTTC	CASTVGLAGSQETQYF
many	TRBJ2-3	-	TRBV4-2	TGTGCCAGCAGCCAAGATCGCGGCACAGATACGCAGTATTTT	CASSQDRGTDTQYF
few	TRBJ1-2	TRBD1	TRBV20-1	TGCAGTGCTAGAGACTTAACAGGGGCTGGTAACTATGGCTACACCTTC	CSARDLTGAGNYGYTF
-	TRBJ2-1	TRBD1	TRBV11-2	TGTGCCAGCAGCCCGGCAACCCCGACAGGGGGCAATGAGCAGTTCTTC	CASSPATPTGGNEQFF
many	TRBJ2-2	-	TRBV29-1	TGCAGCGCACTAGGGGGTACGCTAGGGTTGGTGCTGTTTTTT	CSALGGTLGLVLFF
many	TRBJ1-2	-	TRBV25-1	TGTGCCAGCAGTGATCCATCCAGGGGAGCTAACTATGGCTACACCTTC	CASSDPSRGANYGYTF
many	TRBJ2-2	TRBD2	TRBV2	TGTGCCAGCTGCCCACTAGCGCCCGGGGAGCTGTTTTTT	CASCPLAPGELFF
few	TRBJ2-5	-	TRBV28	TGTGCCAGCAGCGGGGGTTACCGGGACACAAACCAAGAGACCCAGTACTTC	CASSGGYRDTNQETQYF
many	TRBJ2-7	-	TRBV29-1	TGCAGCGTTGGGTCTAGCGTCTACGAGCAGTACTTC	CSVGSSVYEQYF
few	TRBJ1-1	-	TRBV29-1	TGCAGCGTTGTTCCTCCATCATGGGACACTGAAGCTTTCTTT	CSVVPPSWDTEAFF
-	TRBJ2-4	TRBD2	TRBV11-2	TGTGCCAGCAGCTTATCACCTAGCGGGGGAAATAGGGCCAAAAACATTCAGTACTTC	CASSLSPSGGNRAKNIQYF
few	TRBJ1-2	-	TRBV12-3/TRBV12-4	TGTGCCAGCAGTCCTACTGGGACCTATGGCTACACCTTC	CASSPTGTYGYTF
-	TRBJ2-7	TRBD2	TRBV5-1	TGCGCCAGCCAGGCACTATACGGGAGGGCCGAATACGAGCAGTACTTC	CASQALYGRAEYEQYF
many	TRBJ1-5	TRBD1	TRBV29-1	TGCAGCGTTAATGGCCAGGGGGCGACTCCCAATCAGCCCCAGCATTTT	CSVNGQGATPNQPQHF
many	TRBJ2-5	TRBD2	TRBV20-1	TGCAGTACTTCAGCGGGAGTATTCGAGACCCAGTACTTC	CSTSAGVFETQYF
many	TRBJ2-5	TRBD2	TRBV24-1	TGTGCCACCAGTGGTGGAAGCGGGAGGGGAGGAGAGACCCAGTACTTC	CATSGGSGRGGETQYF
many	TRBJ2-7	-	TRBV3-1	TGTGCCAGCAGCCAAGTCGCGGGATCCTACGAGCAGTACTTC	CASSQVAGSYEQYF
once	TRBJ2-7	-	TRBV24-1	TGTGCCACCAGTGATCCCGTAAGGGGCGGGTACGAGCAGTACTTC	CATSDPVRGGYEQYF
few	TRBJ2-7	-	TRBV6-2/TRBV6-3	TGTAACACCCGACAGGTCGGAAACTACGAGCAGTACTTC	CNTRQVGNYEQYF
-	TRBJ2-7	-	TRBV7-2	TGTGCCAGCAGCCTTCTAGCTGACGGCTCCTACGAGCAGTACTTC	CASSLLADGSYEQYF
-	TRBJ2-3	-	TRBV29-1	TGCAGCGTTCTGTCGGGGGTTCCAGATACGCAGTATTTT	CSVLSGVPDTQYF
many	TRBJ2-3	TRBD2	TRBV20-1	TGCAGTGCTAGACGGGGGGGGAGCACAGATACGCAGTATTTT	CSARRGGSTDTQYF
many	TRBJ2-1	-	TRBV5-1	TGCGCCAGCAGCGGGGTCCGAGAGCAGTTCTTC	CASSGVREQFF
-	TRBJ2-3	-	TRBV6-2/TRBV6-3	TGTGCCAGCAGTACTAGATCTCTCAGCGGCCCCGCTAGCACAGATACGCAGTATTTT	CASSTRSLSGPASTDTQYF
-	TRBJ2-1	-	TRBV11-1	TGTGCCAGCAGCTTGATAACCGCCAATGAGCAGTTCTTC	CASSLITANEQFF
many	TRBJ2-3	TRBD2	TRBV29-1	TGCAGCACTGCATCGGGGGGATACACAGATACGCAGTATTTT	CSTASGGYTDTQYF
-	TRBJ2-3	-	TRBV29-1	TGCAGCGCTGCCCAGGACGTTTTGGGCACAGATACGCAGTATTTT	CSAAQDVLGTDTQYF
many	TRBJ2-7	-	TRBV6-5	TGTGCCAGCAGTTACTCGGACAGACCATACGAGCAGTACTTC	CASSYSDRPYEQYF
-	TRBJ2-2	-	TRBV11-2	TGTGCCAGCAGCCAAACGCCCCAGTACACCGGGGAGCTGTTTTTT	CASSQTPQYTGELFF
-	TRBJ2-1	-	TRBV28	TGTGCCAGCAGTTTAGCGACTCCCGGCTACAATGAGCAGTTCTTC	CASSLATPGYNEQFF
-	TRBJ1-5	-	TRBV4-1	TGTGCCAGCAGCTTTGGGGTGGGTCAAGTGAGCCAGCCCCAGCATTTT	CASSFGVGQVSQPQHF
-	TRBJ2-3	-	TRBV12-3/TRBV12-4	TGTGCCAGCAGAGATCGGGACGGCAGCACAGATACGCAGTATTTT	CASRDRDGSTDTQYF
-	TRBJ2-3	-	TRBV20-1	TGCAGTGCTAGATTTCCTAGCACAGATACGCAGTATTTT	CSARFPSTDTQYF
-	TRBJ2-7	TRBD2	TRBV10-2	TGCGCCAGCAGCTTTCTCACGGGGGGGCCTTCCTACTACGAGCAGTACTTC	CASSFLTGGPSYYEQYF
-	TRBJ2-2	-	TRBV20-1	TGCAGTGCAACAGGGATTTTTAACACCGGGGAGCTGTTTTTT	CSATGIFNTGELFF
few	TRBJ2-1	-	TRBV6-6	TGTGCCAGCAGAGTTATGAAAGGCGAGCAGTTCTTC	CASRVMKGEQFF
many	TRBJ1-5	-	TRBV12-3/TRBV12-4	TGTGCCAGCAGTATAAGCGGGAATCAGCCCCAGCATTTT	CASSISGNQPQHF
-	TRBJ2-1	TRBD2	TRBV29-1	TGCAGCGTTGAGCTAGCGGGAGAGGGACTTGACAATGAGCAGTTCTTC	CSVELAGEGLDNEQFF
-	TRBJ2-7	-	TRBV29-1	TGCAGCGTCTCAGGGGATGGTAACGAGCAGTACTTC	CSVSGDGNEQYF